This T cell receptor (beta chain) was documented in a study of T cells in Graves' hyperthyroidism and ophthalmopathy. Orbital computed tomography, thyroid ultrasound, serum thyroxine and TRAb, and clinical symptoms together informed the diagnoses. CDR3 length equals 17 residues. The germline CDR1 and CDR2 sequences are SEHNR and FQNEAQ (reference sequence). This clonotype was seen a single time. At one of its ends the junction is not consistent with the germline gene, which may arise from a read error. TCR beta CDR3 regions were amplified from RNA transcripts. HTBI primers were employed in a first-round RT-PCR of the TCR CDR3. From the multiplex PCR reads, TCRdb called clonotypes with MiXCR, one entry per CDR3 protein. The sample has about 96,000 distinct CDR3 sequences; around 50% are singletons.

The sequenced sample was blood. The rearrangement uses TRBV7-9 and TRBJ1-5; no reliable D call. This TCR was sampled from a woman aged 40 to 50 with Graves' hyperthyroidism. The CDR3 bases are TGCGCCAGCAGTTTCCCCTCCTGGCGGGCACTCCAAGAGACCCAGCATTTT. Its protein is CASSFPSWRALQETQHF.